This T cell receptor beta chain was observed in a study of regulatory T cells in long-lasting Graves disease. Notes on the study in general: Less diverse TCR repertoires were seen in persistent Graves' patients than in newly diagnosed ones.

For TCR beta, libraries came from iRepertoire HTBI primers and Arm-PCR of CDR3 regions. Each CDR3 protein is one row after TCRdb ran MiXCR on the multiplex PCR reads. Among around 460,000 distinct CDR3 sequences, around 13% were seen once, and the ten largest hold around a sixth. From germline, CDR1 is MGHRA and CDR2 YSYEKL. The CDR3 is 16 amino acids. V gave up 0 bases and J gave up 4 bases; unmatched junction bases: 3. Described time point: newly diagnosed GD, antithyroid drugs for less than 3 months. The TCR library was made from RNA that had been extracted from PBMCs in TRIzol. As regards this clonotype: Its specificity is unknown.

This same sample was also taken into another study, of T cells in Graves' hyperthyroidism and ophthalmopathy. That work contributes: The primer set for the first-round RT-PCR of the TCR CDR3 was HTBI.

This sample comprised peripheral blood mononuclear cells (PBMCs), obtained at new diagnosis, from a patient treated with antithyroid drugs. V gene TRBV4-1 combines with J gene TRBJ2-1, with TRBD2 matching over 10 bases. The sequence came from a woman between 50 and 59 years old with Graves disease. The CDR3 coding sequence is TGCGCCAGCAGCCAAGAGGCTAGCGGGAGTTACAATGAGCAGTTCTTC. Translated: CASSQEASGSYNEQFF.